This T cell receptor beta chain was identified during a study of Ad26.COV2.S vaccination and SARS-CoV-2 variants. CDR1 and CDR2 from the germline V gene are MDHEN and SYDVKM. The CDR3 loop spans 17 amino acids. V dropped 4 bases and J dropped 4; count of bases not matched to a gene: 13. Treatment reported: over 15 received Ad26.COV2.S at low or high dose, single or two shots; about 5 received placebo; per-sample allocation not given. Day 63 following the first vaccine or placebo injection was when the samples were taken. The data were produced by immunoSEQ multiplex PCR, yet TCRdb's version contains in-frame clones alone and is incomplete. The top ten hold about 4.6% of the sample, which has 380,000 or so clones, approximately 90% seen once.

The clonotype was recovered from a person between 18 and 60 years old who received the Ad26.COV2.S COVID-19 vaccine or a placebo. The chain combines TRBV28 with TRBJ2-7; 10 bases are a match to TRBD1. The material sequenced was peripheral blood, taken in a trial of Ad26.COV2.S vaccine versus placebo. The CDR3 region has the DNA TGTGCCAGCAGTTATGCCTCCGGGACAGGGGTCATGTACGAGCAGTACTTC. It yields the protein CASSYASGTGVMYEQYF.